This TCR beta chain was sequenced for a study of human T cells and chemical hapten exposure. Looking at the study overall: There were per-sample TCR yield variations, arising mainly from small pooled library volume differences. Whole-study findings and limits: As patch test score rose, PT1 expanded TCR counts tended to rise as well.

The CDR3 has 17 residues. V shed 1 base and J 4 bases; nucleotides not matched to a gene: 11. CDR1 is LGHDT, CDR2 YNNKEL, per germline (reference sequence). This clonotype was seen ten or more times. Its antigen is currently unknown. A single record per CDR3 protein comes from TCRdb applying MiXCR to the RACE reads. This table has tens of thousands of distinct CDR3 sequences, around 6.7% appearing once. As for time point: patch test 2, 6 weeks after DPC sensitization. The treatment here: therapeutic diphenylcyclopropenone sensitization with weekly scalp DPC. Blood was collected ahead of every patch test applied.

V is TRBV3-1 and J is TRBJ2-5; 8 bases align to TRBD2. This clonotype was sampled from a woman aged 25 to 39 with alopecia areata. Some clones in this sample may be carry-over from other donors' samples. The sample here was whole blood, taken in connection with sensitization to the hapten diphenylcyclopropenone (DPC). CDR3 amino acids: CASSQGSAGGASETQYF. CDR3 in DNA: TGTGCCAGCAGCCAAGGATCTGCGGGGGGCGCTTCAGAGACCCAGTACTTC.